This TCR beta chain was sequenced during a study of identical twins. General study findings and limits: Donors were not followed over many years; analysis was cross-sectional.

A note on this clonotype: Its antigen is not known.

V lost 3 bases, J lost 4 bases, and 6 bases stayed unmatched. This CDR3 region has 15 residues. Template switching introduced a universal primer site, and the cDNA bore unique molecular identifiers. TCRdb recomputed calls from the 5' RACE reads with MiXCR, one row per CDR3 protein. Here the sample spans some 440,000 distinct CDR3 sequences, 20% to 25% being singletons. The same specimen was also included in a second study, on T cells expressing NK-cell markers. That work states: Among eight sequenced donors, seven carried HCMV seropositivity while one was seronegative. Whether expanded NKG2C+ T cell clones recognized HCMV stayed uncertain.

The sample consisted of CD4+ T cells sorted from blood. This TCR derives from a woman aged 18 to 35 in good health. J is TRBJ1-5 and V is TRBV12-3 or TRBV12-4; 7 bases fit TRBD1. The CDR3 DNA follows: TGTGCCAGCAGTTTGGGGTCCAGGGGGAATCAGCCCCAGCATTTT. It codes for CASSLGSRGNQPQHF.